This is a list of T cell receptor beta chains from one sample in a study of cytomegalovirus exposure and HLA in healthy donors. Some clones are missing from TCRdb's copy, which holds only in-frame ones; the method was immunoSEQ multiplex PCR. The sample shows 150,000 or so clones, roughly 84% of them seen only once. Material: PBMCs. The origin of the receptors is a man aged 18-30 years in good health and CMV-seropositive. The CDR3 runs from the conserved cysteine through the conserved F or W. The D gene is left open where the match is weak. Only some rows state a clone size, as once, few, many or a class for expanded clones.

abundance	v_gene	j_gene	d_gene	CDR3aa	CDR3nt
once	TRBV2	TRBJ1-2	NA	CASSVWEVDGYTF	TGTGCCAGCAGTGTTTGGGAGGTAGATGGCTACACCTTC
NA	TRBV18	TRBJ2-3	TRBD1	CASSPFGTGAEYTQYF	TGTGCCAGCTCACCATTTGGGACAGGGGCGGAATATACGCAGTATTTT
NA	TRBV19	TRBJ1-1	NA	CASSIKGDVITEAFF	TGTGCCAGTAGTATCAAGGGGGACGTGATCACTGAAGCTTTCTTT
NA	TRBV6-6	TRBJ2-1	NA	CASSSGVGGGNEQFF	TGTGCCAGCAGTTCCGGGGTCGGGGGAGGTAATGAGCAGTTCTTC
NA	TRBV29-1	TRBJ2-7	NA	CSVRGGLTGTYEQYF	TGCAGCGTCCGGGGGGGCCTGACAGGGACTTACGAGCAGTACTTC
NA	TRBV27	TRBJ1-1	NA	CASSPAWRDTEAFF	TGTGCCAGCAGTCCGGCCTGGCGGGACACTGAAGCTTTCTTT
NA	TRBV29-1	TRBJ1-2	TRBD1	CSVAPDRTYLYNYGYTF	TGCAGCGTTGCTCCGGACAGGACTTATCTTTATAACTATGGCTACACCTTC
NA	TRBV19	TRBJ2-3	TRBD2	CASSIGGSGGTDTQYF	TGTGCCAGTAGTATAGGAGGTAGCGGGGGCACAGATACGCAGTATTTT
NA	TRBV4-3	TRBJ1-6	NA	CASSQQSYNSPLHF	TGCGCCAGCAGCCAACAATCCTATAATTCACCCCTCCACTTT
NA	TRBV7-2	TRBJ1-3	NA	CASSLAQGLRGNTIYF	TGTGCCAGCAGCTTAGCCCAGGGCTTGAGGGGAAACACCATATATTTT
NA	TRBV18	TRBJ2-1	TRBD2	CASSRGSGGGNEQFF	TGTGCCAGCTCACGAGGAAGCGGGGGGGGCAATGAGCAGTTCTTC
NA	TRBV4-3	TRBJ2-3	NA	CASSQGSGLTDTQYF	TGCGCCAGCAGCCAAGGATCCGGACTCACAGATACGCAGTATTTT
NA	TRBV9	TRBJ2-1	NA	CASGGRNEQFF	TGTGCCAGCGGGGGGAGGAATGAGCAGTTCTTC
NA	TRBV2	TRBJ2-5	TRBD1	CASSEMGQGGETQYF	TGTGCCAGCAGTGAAATGGGACAGGGGGGAGAGACCCAGTACTTC
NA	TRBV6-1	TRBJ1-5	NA	CASGGYSDSNQPQHF	TGTGCCAGCGGGGGCTACAGTGATAGCAATCAGCCCCAGCATTTT
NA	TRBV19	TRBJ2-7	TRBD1	CASSTQYDRAYEQYF	TGTGCCAGTAGTACGCAATACGACAGGGCGTACGAGCAGTACTTC
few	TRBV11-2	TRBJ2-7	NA	CASSGIQGRHEQYF	TGTGCCAGCAGCGGAATTCAGGGGAGACACGAGCAGTACTTC
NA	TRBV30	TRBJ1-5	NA	CAWSALGGGQPQHF	TGTGCCTGGAGTGCTTTGGGGGGAGGACAGCCCCAGCATTTT
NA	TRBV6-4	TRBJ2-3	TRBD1	CASSGQSTDTQYF	TGTGCCAGCTCGGGACAGAGCACAGATACGCAGTATTTT
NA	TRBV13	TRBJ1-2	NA	CASSFQGNHGYTF	TGTGCCAGCAGCTTCCAGGGCAATCATGGCTACACCTTC
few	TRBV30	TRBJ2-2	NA	CAFRTGELFF	TGTGCGTTTAGAACCGGGGAGCTGTTTTTT
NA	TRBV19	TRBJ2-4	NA	CASSGAPQGRGKNIQYF	TGTGCCAGTAGTGGAGCTCCTCAGGGAAGGGGCAAAAACATTCAGTACTTC
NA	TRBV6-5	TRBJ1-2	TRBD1	CASSYSTGNYGYTF	TGTGCCAGCAGTTACTCGACAGGGAACTATGGCTACACCTTC
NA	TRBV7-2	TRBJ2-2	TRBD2	CASSFRQRGGIGELFF	TGTGCCAGCAGCTTTAGGCAGCGGGGGGGGATCGGGGAGCTGTTTTTT
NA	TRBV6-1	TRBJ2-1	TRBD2	CASSSSGGTEEFF	TGTGCCAGCAGTTCGAGCGGGGGGACGGAGGAGTTCTTC
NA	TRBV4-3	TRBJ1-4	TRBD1	CASSLQGGDWEKLFF	TGCGCCAGCAGCCTTCAGGGGGGAGATTGGGAAAAACTGTTTTTT
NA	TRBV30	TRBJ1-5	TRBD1	CAWRGQGDQPQHF	TGTGCCTGGAGGGGACAGGGCGATCAGCCCCAGCATTTT
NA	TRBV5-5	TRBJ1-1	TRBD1	CASSADRGTEAFF	TGTGCCAGCAGCGCAGACAGGGGAACTGAAGCTTTCTTT
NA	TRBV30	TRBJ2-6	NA	CAWSAGSSGANGLTF	TGTGCCTGGAGTGCCGGGTCCTCTGGGGCCAACGGCCTGACTTTC
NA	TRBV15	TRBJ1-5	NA	CATSTAYSNQPQHF	TGTGCCACCAGCACCGCGTATAGCAATCAGCCCCAGCATTTT
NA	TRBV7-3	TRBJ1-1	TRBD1	CASSSGTGVTEAFF	TGTGCCAGCAGCTCCGGGACAGGGGTTACTGAAGCTTTCTTT
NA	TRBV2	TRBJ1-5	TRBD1	CASSARDREWGQPQHF	TGTGCCAGCAGTGCCCGGGACAGGGAATGGGGTCAGCCCCAGCATTTT
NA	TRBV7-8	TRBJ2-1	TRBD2	CASSVSGGAPPEQFF	TGTGCCAGCAGCGTGTCGGGGGGGGCCCCCCCTGAGCAGTTCTTC
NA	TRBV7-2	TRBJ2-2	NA	CASSSTDLGTGELFF	TGTGCCAGCAGCTCGACAGATTTGGGCACCGGGGAGCTGTTTTTT
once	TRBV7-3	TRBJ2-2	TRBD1	CASSSLIVRGHNTGELFF	TGTGCCAGCAGCTCCCTTATCGTCAGGGGGCATAACACCGGGGAGCTGTTTTTT
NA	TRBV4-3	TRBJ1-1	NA	CASSHLSGGTEAFF	TGCGCCAGCAGCCACCTGTCGGGGGGGACTGAAGCTTTCTTT
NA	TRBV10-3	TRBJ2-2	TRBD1	CAIAGQGAGSGELFF	TGTGCCATCGCGGGACAGGGGGCGGGTAGCGGGGAGCTGTTTTTT
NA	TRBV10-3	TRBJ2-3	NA	CAISESEVNTDTQYF	TGTGCCATCAGTGAGTCGGAGGTGAACACAGATACGCAGTATTTT
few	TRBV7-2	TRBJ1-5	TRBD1	CASSLTRGLTGQPQHF	TGTGCCAGCAGCCTAACCAGGGGGCTAACGGGTCAGCCCCAGCATTTT
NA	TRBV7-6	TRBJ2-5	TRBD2	CASSLGGLRETQYF	TGTGCCAGCAGCTTAGGGGGACTACGGGAGACCCAGTACTTC